These 21 T cell receptor beta chains were sequenced from one sample in a study of Ad26.COV2.S vaccination and SARS-CoV-2 variants. The table came from immunoSEQ multiplex PCR; TCRdb's copy has only in-frame clones and leaves some out. The data show roughly 680,000 clones, roughly 90% seen once. Treatment in this sample: around 19 received Ad26.COV2.S at low or high dose, single or two shots; about 5 received placebo; per-sample allocation not given. Day 63 after the first vaccine or placebo injection was the time point for sampling. Sample: peripheral blood, taken in a trial of Ad26.COV2.S vaccine versus placebo. These receptors were collected from a person between 18 and 60 years old who received the Ad26.COV2.S COVID-19 vaccine or a placebo.

The V and J genes are TRBV10-2 and TRBJ1-2; D is possibly TRBD1 (5 bases). V lost 8 bases and J lost 2, with 12 bases in between. The CDR3 length is 13 residues. The germline gives CDR1 WSHSY, CDR2 SAAADI. CDR3 DNA sequence: TGCGCCAGCTGGGGACCGCCCAACTATGGCTACACCTTC. It specifies CASWGPPNYGYTF.

The chain links TRBV5-1 to TRBJ2-2, with D perhaps TRBD1 or TRBD2 (5 bases each). Trimming removed 5 bases from V and 1 base from J, with 12 bases in between. The CDR3 has 15 residues. The V gene's germline CDR1 is SGHRS and CDR2 YFSETQ. DNA of the CDR3: TGCGCCAGCAGGTCCGGGACGCAGAACACCGGGGAGCTGTTTTTT. This sequence encodes CASRSGTQNTGELFF.

The chain has TRBV4-3 and TRBJ1-1; D unresolved. The CDR3 spans 13 residues. The V end was cut by 3 bases, the J end by 4 bases, with 9 bases between. The V gene's germline CDR1 is LGHNA and CDR2 YSLEER. The CDR3 protein is CASSQRVSTEAFF. In DNA form, the CDR3 reads TGCGCCAGCAGCCAGAGGGTAAGCACTGAAGCTTTCTTT.

The chain links TRBV12-3 or TRBV12-4 to TRBJ1-3, with D unclear. The CDR3 is 11 amino acids. V lost 11 bases, J lost 4 bases, and 9 bases lay in between. The chain's CDR3 is CASSVGNTIYF. DNA for the CDR3: TGTGCCTCTTCAGTGGGAAACACCATATATTTT.

This sequence joins TRBV18 and TRBJ2-1; the D gene is possibly TRBD1 (5 bases). The V end was cut by 2 bases, the J end by 4 bases, with 12 bases between. CDR1 KGHSH and CDR2 LQKENI come from the germline V gene. CDR3 size: 15 residues. CDR3 bases: TGTGCCAGCTCACCAACTCAACGACAGTACAATGAGCAGTTCTTC. Its translation: CASSPTQRQYNEQFF. The complete variable domain, with remaining parts taken from reference TRBV18 and TRBJ2-1, reads NAGVMQNPRHLVRRRGQEARLRCSPMKGHSHVYWYRQLPEEGLKFMVYLQKENIIDESGMPKERFSAEFPKEGPSILRIQQVVRGDSAAYFCASSPTQRQYNEQFFGPGTRLTVL.

The CDR3 here is CASSLGTGDQPQHF. In DNA, the CDR3 is TGTGCCAGCAGCTTGGGGACAGGCGACCAGCCCCAGCATTTT. The chain links TRBV5-8 to TRBJ1-5; 7 nucleotides align to TRBD1. This CDR3 comprises 14 residues. Trimming took 0 bases from V and 7 from J; bases not matched to a gene: 4. Germline V gene sequence: CDR1 SGHTS, CDR2 YDEGEE.

V and J are TRBV19 and TRBJ2-7, with D perhaps matching TRBD1 (5 bases). The CDR3 runs to 15 residues. Germline CDR1 is LNHDA and CDR2 is SQIVND (reference sequence). V lost 4 bases and J lost 3, with 16 bases in between. This CDR3 reads CASSTRQSSFYEQYF. The CDR3 DNA follows: TGTGCCAGTAGTACCAGACAGTCCTCCTTCTACGAGCAGTACTTC.

The J gene is TRBJ2-3, the V gene TRBV10-3; the match to TRBD1 covers 9 bases. There are 15 residues in the CDR3. With 5 bases clipped from V and 4 bases from J, the junction kept 7 bases outside the gene matches. Germline loops: CDR1 ENHRY, CDR2 SYGVKD. The CDR3 protein is CAISRGQGNADTQYF. Here the CDR3 DNA reads TGTGCCATCAGTCGAGGACAGGGGAACGCAGATACGCAGTATTTT.

The chain has TRBV3-1 (or the pseudogene TRBV3-2) and TRBJ2-1; unclear D gene. Trimming removed 7 bases at V and 4 bases at J, with 11 bases between. Looked up from germline, CDR1 is LGHDT and CDR2 is YNNKEL (reference sequence). The CDR3 spans 13 residues. For the CDR3, the DNA is TGTGCCAGCACCACCGAGGTATACAATGAGCAGTTCTTC. Encoded protein: CASTTEVYNEQFF.

This chain joins TRBV9 and TRBJ2-3, with 9 bases that match TRBD2. J lost 4 bases, V lost 4 bases, and 7 bases had no gene match. The CDR3 covers 15 residues. Germline V gene lookup returns CDR1 SGDLS and CDR2 YYNGEE. The chain's CDR3 is CASSFSGGEADTQYF. The DNA for the CDR3 is TGTGCCAGCAGCTTTAGCGGGGGTGAGGCAGATACGCAGTATTTT.

The rearrangement joins TRBV11-3 to TRBJ1-1; D not resolved. Germline V lookup: CDR1 SGHNT, CDR2 YENEEA. Trimming left V 1 base short and J 2 bases short, with 11 bases between. The CDR3 is made up of 15 amino acids. The CDR3 nucleotides are TGTGCCAGCAGCTTAGGCCCCGGGCTCAACACTGAAGCTTTCTTT. Translated, it gives CASSLGPGLNTEAFF.

The V and J genes are TRBV30 and TRBJ1-5; 8 nucleotides match TRBD1. Germline loops: CDR1 GTSNPN, CDR2 SVGIG (reference sequence). The junction had 7 bases not matched to a gene; V was cut back by 0 bases and J by 6 bases. The CDR3 is 15 amino acids. Written as DNA, the CDR3 is TGTGCCTGGAGTGTACTAGGACAGGGTAGTCAGCCCCAGCATTTT. Protein sequence: CAWSVLGQGSQPQHF.

CDR3 DNA sequence: TGCGCCAGCAGCCCCGCCCAGGGAAGCACAGATACGCAGTATTTT. Encoded protein: CASSPAQGSTDTQYF. The rearrangement links TRBV5-1 to TRBJ2-3, with TRBD1 as a possible D gene (5 bases). The length of the CDR3 is 15 residues. V was clipped by 4 bases and J by 0 bases, with 12 bases between them. Germline V gene lookup returns CDR1 SGHRS and CDR2 YFSETQ.

V and J are TRBV7-2 and TRBJ2-3; D is perhaps TRBD2 (6 bases). Deletions cut 5 bases from V and 2 bases from J, with 17 bases between. Germline V gene data show CDR1 as SGHTA and CDR2 as FQGNSA. CDR3 length: 16 amino acids. CDR3 bases: TGTGCCAGCAGCGCTCGACTAGTTCCTCCCACAGATACGCAGTATTTT. Translation gives CASSARLVPPTDTQYF.

V gene TRBV19 combines with J gene TRBJ2-1; no clear D. V was clipped by 2 bases and J by 2 bases, with 10 bases between them. CDR1 and CDR2 from the germline V gene are LNHDA and SQIVND (reference sequence). This CDR3 has 15 residues. CDR3 loop: CASSIRATTYNEQFF. The CDR3, as DNA: TGTGCCAGTAGTATAAGGGCGACAACCTACAATGAGCAGTTCTTC. The variable domain in full, with the rest retrieved from reference TRBV19 and TRBJ2-1, is DGGITQSPKYLFRKEGQNVTLSCEQNLNHDAMYWYRQDPGQGLRLIYYSQIVNDFQKGDIAEGYSVSREKKESFPLTVTSAQKNPTAFYLCASSIRATTYNEQFFGPGTRLTVL.

This clone was detected only a few times. The chain couples TRBV6-5 to TRBJ1-1; 7 bases fit TRBD1. In germline, CDR1 is MNHEY, CDR2 SVGAGI. This CDR3 has 13 residues. Germline trimming cut 5 bases from V and 8 bases from J; bases unmatched to any gene: 8. CDR3 nucleotide sequence: TGTGCCAGCAGTCCCGACAGGGTGGCCGAAGCTTTCTTT. It specifies CASSPDRVAEAFF.

The CDR3 loop is CAWSTGGRGNTIYF. CDR3 bases: TGTGCCTGGAGTACAGGGGGCCGAGGAAACACCATATATTTT. The V and J genes are TRBV30 and TRBJ1-3; 9 positions match TRBD1. CDR1 is GTSNPN, CDR2 SVGIG, per germline (reference sequence). V dropped 2 bases and J dropped 4; count of bases not matched to a gene: 3. This CDR3 comprises 14 residues. The entire variable domain, with the rest obtained from reference TRBV30 and TRBJ1-3, is as follows: SQTIHQWPATLVQPVGSPLSLECTVEGTSNPNLYWYRQAAGRGLQLLFYSVGIGQISSEVPQNLSASRPQDRQFILSSKKLLLSDSGFYLCAWSTGGRGNTIYFGEGSWLTVV.

The gene calls are TRBV19 and TRBJ1-3; 9 nucleotides agree with TRBD1. The CDR3 length is 14 residues. Per germline, CDR1 LNHDA and CDR2 SQIVND (reference sequence). The trim removed 6 bases at V and 11 bases at J, leaving 11 bases unmatched. Here the CDR3 reads CASRPRDRVRAIYF. The CDR3 DNA follows: TGTGCCAGTAGGCCGAGGGACAGGGTCAGGGCCATATATTTT.

This chain joins TRBV4-2 and TRBJ1-3; TRBD1 might be the D (5 bases). Germline V gene data show CDR1 as LGHNA and CDR2 as YNFKEQ. V lost 2 bases to trimming and J lost 4 bases, with 12 bases between them. The CDR3 loop spans 15 amino acids. The CDR3 coding sequence is TGTGCCAGCAGCCAAACCCGGGGACGGGGAAACACCATATATTTT. This translates into CASSQTRGRGNTIYF.

The rearrangement joins TRBV15 to TRBJ1-1; a weak D match, TRBD1 (5 bases). The CDR3 extends over 14 amino acids. Germline V gene sequence: CDR1 LNHNV, CDR2 YYDKDF (reference sequence). Trimming removed 0 bases at V and 6 bases at J, with 11 bases between. Here the CDR3 reads CATSRDRGVPEAFF. In DNA, the CDR3 is TGTGCCACCAGCAGAGATCGGGGGGTGCCTGAAGCTTTCTTT. Using reference TRBV15 and TRBJ1-1 for the parts outside the CDR3, the full variable domain is DAMVIQNPRYQVTQFGKPVTLSCSQTLNHNVMYWYQQKSSQAPKLLFHYYDKDFNNEADTPDNFQSRRPNTSFCFLDIRSPGLGDTAMYLCATSRDRGVPEAFFGQGTRLTVV.

This chain uses TRBV9 with TRBJ2-7; 10 bases are a match to TRBD1. V gave up 1 base and J gave up 6 bases; unmatched junction bases: 10. CDR3 length equals 16 residues. CDR1 and CDR2 (germline): SGDLS, YYNGEE. As DNA, the CDR3 is TGTGCCAGCAGCGTATACCAGGGACAGGGGAGCAGCGAGCAGTACTTC. This translates into CASSVYQGQGSSEQYF. The variable domain in full, with the rest retrieved from reference TRBV9 and TRBJ2-7, is DSGVTQTPKHLITATGQRVTLRCSPRSGDLSVYWYQQSLDQGLQFLIQYYNGEERAKGNILERFSAQQFPDLHSELNLSSLELGDSALYFCASSVYQGQGSSEQYFGPGTRLTVT.